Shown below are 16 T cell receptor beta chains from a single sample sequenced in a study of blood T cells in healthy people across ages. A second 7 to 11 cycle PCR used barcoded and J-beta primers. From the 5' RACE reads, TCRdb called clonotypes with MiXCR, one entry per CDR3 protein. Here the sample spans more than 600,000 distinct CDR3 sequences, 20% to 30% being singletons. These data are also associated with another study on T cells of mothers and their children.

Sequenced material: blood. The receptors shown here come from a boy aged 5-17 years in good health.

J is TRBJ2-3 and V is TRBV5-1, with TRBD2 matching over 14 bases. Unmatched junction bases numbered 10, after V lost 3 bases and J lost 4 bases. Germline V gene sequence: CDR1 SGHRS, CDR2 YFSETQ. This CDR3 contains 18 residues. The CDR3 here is CASSSVAGTSGSADTQYF. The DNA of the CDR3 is TGCGCCAGCAGCTCGGTGGCCGGGACTAGCGGGAGTGCAGATACGCAGTATTTT.

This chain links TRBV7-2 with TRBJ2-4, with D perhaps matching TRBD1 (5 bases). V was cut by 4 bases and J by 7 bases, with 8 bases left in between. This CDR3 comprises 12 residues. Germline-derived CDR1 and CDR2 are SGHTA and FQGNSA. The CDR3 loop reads CASSSWGNIQYF. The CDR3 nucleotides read TGTGCCAGCAGCTCTTGGGGCAACATTCAGTACTTC.

The CDR3 nucleotides are TGTGCCAGCAGTGAAGCCGCGGGGTCAGGCCCAGATACGCAGTATTTT. The encoded protein is CASSEAAGSGPDTQYF. This chain joins TRBV6-1 and TRBJ2-3; perhaps TRBD2 as D (6 bases). The CDR3 spans 16 residues. The V and J ends lost 0 bases and 4 bases respectively, with 14 bases between them. Germline lookup yields CDR1 MNHNS and CDR2 SASEGT.

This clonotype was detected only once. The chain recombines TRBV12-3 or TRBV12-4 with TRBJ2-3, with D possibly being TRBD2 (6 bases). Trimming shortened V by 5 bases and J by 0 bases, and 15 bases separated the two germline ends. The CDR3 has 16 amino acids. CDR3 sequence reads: CASSLGTPASTDTQYF. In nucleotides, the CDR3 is TGTGCCAGCAGTCTCGGGACTCCCGCTAGCACAGATACGCAGTATTTT.

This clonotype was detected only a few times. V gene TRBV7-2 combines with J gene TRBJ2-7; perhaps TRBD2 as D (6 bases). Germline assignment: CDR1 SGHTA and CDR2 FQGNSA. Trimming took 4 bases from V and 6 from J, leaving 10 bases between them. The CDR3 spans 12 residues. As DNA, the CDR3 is TGTGCCAGCAGCTCTAGACTAGGCGAGCAGTACTTC. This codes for CASSSRLGEQYF.

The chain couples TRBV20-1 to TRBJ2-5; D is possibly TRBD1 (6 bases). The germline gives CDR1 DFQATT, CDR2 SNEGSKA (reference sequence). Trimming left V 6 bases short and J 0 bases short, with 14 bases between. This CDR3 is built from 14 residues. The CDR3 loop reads CSASSDRYQETQYF. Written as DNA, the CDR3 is TGCAGTGCCAGTTCCGACAGGTACCAAGAGACCCAGTACTTC.

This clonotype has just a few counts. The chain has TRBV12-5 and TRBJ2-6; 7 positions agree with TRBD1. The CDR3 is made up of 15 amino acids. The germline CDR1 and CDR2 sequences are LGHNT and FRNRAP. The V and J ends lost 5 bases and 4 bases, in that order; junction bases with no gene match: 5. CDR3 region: CASGPDRPGANVLTF. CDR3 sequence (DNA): TGTGCTAGTGGTCCGGACAGGCCCGGGGCCAACGTCCTGACTTTC.

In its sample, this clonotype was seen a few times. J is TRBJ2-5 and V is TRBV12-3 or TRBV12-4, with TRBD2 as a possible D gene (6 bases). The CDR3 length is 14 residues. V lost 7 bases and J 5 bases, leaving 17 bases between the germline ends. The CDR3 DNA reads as TGTGCCAGCACCCGGGGGACCCCCGGGGAGACCCAGTACTTC. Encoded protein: CASTRGTPGETQYF.

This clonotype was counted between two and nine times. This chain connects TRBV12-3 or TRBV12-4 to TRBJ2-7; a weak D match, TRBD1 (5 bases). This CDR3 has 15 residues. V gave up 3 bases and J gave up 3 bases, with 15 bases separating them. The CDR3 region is CASSFSRQTFYEQYF. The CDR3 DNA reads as TGTGCCAGCAGTTTTTCCCGACAGACATTCTACGAGCAGTACTTC.

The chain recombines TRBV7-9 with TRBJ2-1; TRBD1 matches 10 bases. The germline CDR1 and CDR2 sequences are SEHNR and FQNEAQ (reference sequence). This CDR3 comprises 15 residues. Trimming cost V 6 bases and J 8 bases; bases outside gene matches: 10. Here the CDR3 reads CASSFMTGGRDEQFF. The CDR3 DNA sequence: TGTGCCAGCAGTTTTATGACAGGGGGCCGCGATGAGCAGTTCTTC. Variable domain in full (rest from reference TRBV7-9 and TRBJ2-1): DTGVSQNPRHKITKRGQNVTFRCDPISEHNRLYWYRQTLGQGPEFLTYFQNEAQLEKSRLLSDRFSAERPKGSFSTLEIQRTEQGDSAMYLCASSFMTGGRDEQFFGPGTRLTVL.

The CDR3 reads CASSQRDGGYEQYF. The CDR3 coding sequence is TGCGCCAGCAGCCAACGAGACGGAGGCTACGAGCAGTACTTC. The chain recombines TRBV4-1 with TRBJ2-5; the D gene is possibly TRBD2 (5 bases). The J call may be faulty, since TRBJ2-7 better matches the DNA end. CDR3 length: 14 residues. CDR1 MGHRA and CDR2 YSYEKL come from the germline V gene.

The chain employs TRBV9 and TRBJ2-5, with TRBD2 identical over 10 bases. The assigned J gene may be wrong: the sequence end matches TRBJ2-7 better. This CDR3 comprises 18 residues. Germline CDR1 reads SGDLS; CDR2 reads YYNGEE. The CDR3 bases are TGTGCCAGCAGCGTAGGTTCTAAGACTAGCGGGCCTCCCTACGAGCAGTACTTC. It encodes CASSVGSKTSGPPYEQYF.

CDR3 DNA: TGTGCCAGCAGTTTACTTATCGGGGAGACCCAGTACTTC. It yields the protein CASSLLIGETQYF. The V gene is TRBV6-5, the J gene TRBJ2-5; D is unclear. The length of the CDR3 is 13 residues. From germline, CDR1 is MNHEY and CDR2 SVGAGI. V was pared by 4 bases and J by 5 bases, with 11 bases between.

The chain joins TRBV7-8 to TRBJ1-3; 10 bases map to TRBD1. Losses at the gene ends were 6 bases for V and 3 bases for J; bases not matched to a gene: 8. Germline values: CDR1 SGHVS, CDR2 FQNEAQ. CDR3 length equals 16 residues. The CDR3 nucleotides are TGTGCCAGCAGTCGACAGGGGGCAGGAGATGGAAACACCATATATTTT. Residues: CASSRQGAGDGNTIYF.

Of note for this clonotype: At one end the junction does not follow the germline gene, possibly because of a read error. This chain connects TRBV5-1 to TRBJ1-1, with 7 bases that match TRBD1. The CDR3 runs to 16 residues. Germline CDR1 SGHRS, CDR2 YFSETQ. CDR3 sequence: CASSPGQNPMNTEAFF. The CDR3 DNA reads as TGCGCCAGCAGCCCGGGACAGAACCCTATGAACACCGAAGCTTTCTTT.

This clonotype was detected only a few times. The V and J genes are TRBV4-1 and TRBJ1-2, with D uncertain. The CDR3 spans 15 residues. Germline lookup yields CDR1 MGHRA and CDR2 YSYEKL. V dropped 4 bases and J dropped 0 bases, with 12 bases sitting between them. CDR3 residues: CASSPTGFTNYGYTF. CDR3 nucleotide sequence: TGCGCCAGCAGCCCGACGGGCTTTACTAACTATGGCTACACCTTC.